The next 32 T cell receptor beta chains were all read from a single sample in a study of T cell repertoires in cytomegalovirus infection. TCRdb reanalysed the reads using MiXCR and keeps one entry per CDR3 protein. The top ten hold approximately 15% of the sample, which has nearly 450,000 distinct CDR3 sequences, around 32% seen once. Sequenced input: PBMCs. The source is a human donor in good health (CMV status not recorded). Some clones in this sample may be carry-over from other donors' samples.

V usage is TRBV9 and J usage is TRBJ1-1; unclear D gene. The CDR3 consists of 14 residues. Germline values: CDR1 SGDLS, CDR2 YYNGEE. V lost 0 bases and J lost 2, with 8 bases in between. CDR3 loop: CASSVEQKNTEAFF. In DNA form, the CDR3 reads TGTGCCAGCAGCGTAGAACAGAAAAACACTGAAGCTTTCTTT. Full variable domain (rest looked up from reference TRBV9 and TRBJ1-1): DSGVTQTPKHLITATGQRVTLRCSPRSGDLSVYWYQQSLDQGLQFLIQYYNGEERAKGNILERFSAQQFPDLHSELNLSSLELGDSALYFCASSVEQKNTEAFFGQGTRLTVV.

In this sample, this clonotype turned up many times. The chain has TRBV7-9 and TRBJ1-1; D is unclear. CDR1 and CDR2 from the germline V gene are SEHNR and FQNEAQ (reference sequence). The CDR3 is 12 residues long. The V end was cut by 0 bases, the J end by 8 bases, with 7 bases between. The chain's CDR3 is CASSLASEEAFF. In DNA, the CDR3 is TGTGCCAGCAGCTTAGCGTCAGAAGAAGCTTTCTTT.

This clonotype has a count of ten or more. The rearrangement uses TRBV7-6 and TRBJ1-4; D gene ambiguous. This CDR3 comprises 13 residues. The V gene lost 5 bases and the J gene lost 3 bases, with 7 bases spanning the gap. Germline values: CDR1 SGHVS, CDR2 FNYEAQ. Here the CDR3 DNA reads TGTGCCAGCAGCCGCGACGCTAATGAAAAACTGTTTTTT. Amino acid sequence: CASSRDANEKLFF.

This clonotype was counted ten times or more. V gene TRBV7-2 combines with J gene TRBJ1-3; possibly TRBD1 for D (6 bases). Germline loops: CDR1 SGHTA, CDR2 FQGNSA. V gave up 5 bases and J gave up 4 bases, with 15 bases separating them. The CDR3 runs 15 residues. The CDR3 DNA is TGTGCCAGCAGCACCACACAGGGTTTCGGAAACACCATATATTTT. Protein: CASSTTQGFGNTIYF.

This clonotype was found a few times. Here the CDR3 reads CASSDSRAGADTQYF. The CDR3 nucleotides are TGTGCCAGCAGTGACTCCCGGGCCGGCGCAGATACGCAGTATTTT. J is TRBJ2-3 and V is TRBV6-4; D not certain. Germline V gene data show CDR1 as MRHNA and CDR2 as SNTAGT. The CDR3 length is 15 residues. V dropped 0 bases and J dropped 4 bases, with 11 bases sitting between them.

This clonotype was detected only a few times. The CDR3 DNA reads as TGTGCCAGCAGCTTAGGAACGGCCAGCACAGATACGCAGTATTTT. This sequence encodes CASSLGTASTDTQYF. The chain recombines TRBV7-6 with TRBJ2-3, with D uncertain. Germline V lookup: CDR1 SGHVS, CDR2 FNYEAQ. The CDR3 loop spans 15 amino acids. V shed 1 base and J shed 0 bases, with 8 bases lying between them. The whole variable domain, filled in from reference TRBV7-6 and TRBJ2-3, reads GAGVSQSPRYKVTKRGQDVALRCDPISGHVSLYWYRQALGQGPEFLTYFNYEAQQDKSGLPNDRFSAERPEGSISTLTIQRTEQRDSAMYRCASSLGTASTDTQYFGPGTRLTVL.

Turning to this clonotype: A read error may produce the germline difference seen at one junction end. The chain recombines TRBV12-3 or TRBV12-4 with TRBJ2-5; D possibly corresponds to TRBD1 (5 bases). This CDR3 has 13 amino acids. CDR3 loop: CASSLGGHETHYF. In nucleotides, the CDR3 is TGTGCCAGCAGTCTCGGCGGACACGAGACCCACTACTTC.

This clonotype was seen repeatedly, ten times or more. V is TRBV6-2 or TRBV6-3 and J is TRBJ1-1, with TRBD1 identical over 11 bases. The ends lost 0 bases at V and 0 bases at J; junction bases unmatched: 18. This CDR3 is 22 amino acids long. Germline CDR1 reads MNHEY; CDR2 reads SVGEGT. The CDR3 sequence is CASSYSMVGQGARVRVNTEAFF. The CDR3 DNA reads as TGTGCCAGCAGTTACTCGATGGTTGGACAGGGGGCAAGAGTAAGAGTGAACACTGAAGCTTTCTTT.

This clonotype came up a few times. The V gene is TRBV27, the J gene TRBJ2-1, with 7 bases matching TRBD2. V trimming: 6 bases; J trimming: 9 bases; junction bases outside the gene matches: 2. This CDR3 has 11 amino acids. Germline CDR1 and CDR2: MNHEY and SMNVEV (reference sequence). The CDR3 nucleotides read TGTGCCAGCAGGGGGGGGTCTGAGCAGTTCTTC. It translates to CASRGGSEQFF.

This clonotype was detected only once. This may be a read error: a much more frequent sequence differs by one nucleotide. The chain recombines TRBV7-6 with TRBJ2-1, with a tentative D call TRBD1 (6 bases). Between the trimmed V and J ends, which lost 5 bases and 6 bases, there was a span of 26 bases. From germline, CDR1 is SGHVS and CDR2 FNYEAQ. The CDR3 loop spans 18 amino acids. The CDR3 here is CASSPRTVEVPRVNEQFF. CDR3 bases: TGTGCCAGCAGCCCCAGGACAGTGGAGGTCCCCAGGGTCAATGAGCAGTTCTTC.

The count of this clonotype is one. The rearrangement links TRBV10-3 to TRBJ2-7, with D possibly called TRBD1 or TRBD2 (5 bases each). Germline V gene data show CDR1 as ENHRY and CDR2 as SYGVKD. The CDR3 contains 14 residues. Trimming pared 7 bases from V and 0 bases from J, leaving 13 bases between. CDR3 bases: TGTGCCATCAACCACGGGGCGAGCTCCTACGAGCAGTACTTC. It is translated as CAINHGASSYEQYF.

This clonotype has just a few counts. The chain uses TRBV11-2 and TRBJ1-3; D unresolved. V was cut by 6 bases and J by 4 bases, with 10 bases left in between. The CDR3 length is 13 residues. Germline CDR1 reads SGHAT; CDR2 reads FQNNGV. The CDR3 region is CASRQTIGNTIYF. In nucleotides, the CDR3 is TGTGCCAGCAGACAAACTATAGGAAACACCATATATTTT.

This clonotype was seen many times. V gene TRBV7-9 combines with J gene TRBJ1-4, with TRBD1 matching over 7 bases. There are 15 residues in the CDR3. Germline CDR1 and CDR2: SEHNR and FQNEAQ (reference sequence). The V and J ends lost 4 bases and 3 bases, in that order; junction bases with no gene match: 5. This CDR3 is CASSSGQHPNEKLFF. CDR3 DNA sequence: TGTGCCAGCAGCTCGGGACAGCACCCTAATGAAAAACTGTTTTTT.

The table lists this clonotype with a few counts. The chain employs TRBV5-1 and TRBJ1-1, with TRBD1 as a possible D gene (6 bases). Trimming left V 3 bases short and J 1 base short, with 13 bases between. Germline loops: CDR1 SGHRS, CDR2 YFSETQ. The CDR3 is 15 amino acids. The CDR3 sequence: CASSYTGQSNTEAFF. CDR3 coding DNA: TGCGCCAGCAGCTACACAGGACAGTCGAACACTGAAGCTTTCTTT.

Points on this clonotype: Given a much more abundant clone one base away, this may be a read error. The genes are TRBV7-2 and TRBJ1-4, with TRBD1 matching over 7 bases. CDR3 length: 15 amino acids. The V gene's germline CDR1 is SGHTA and CDR2 FQGNSA. CDR3 DNA: TGTGACAGCAGCTTCAGGGGGTTAACTAATGAAAAACTGTTTTTT. It translates to CDSSFRGLTNEKLFF.

The CDR3 coding sequence is TGCAGTGCTACTCCGTCCCTACCTGGCACAGATACGCAGTATTTT. Translating gives CSATPSLPGTDTQYF. The chain carries TRBV20-1 and TRBJ2-3; D is unresolved. Germline loops: CDR1 DFQATT, CDR2 SNEGSKA (reference sequence). V was pared by 4 bases and J by 1 base, with 15 bases between. The length of the CDR3 is 15 residues.

The chain carries TRBV28 and TRBJ2-5; D may correspond to TRBD1 or TRBD2 (5 bases each). The CDR3 consists of 15 residues. V was cut by 2 bases and J by 1 base, with 11 bases left in between. Germline V gene data show CDR1 as MDHEN and CDR2 as SYDVKM. The CDR3 bases are TGTGCCAGCAGTTTACTTCGTGGGGGCCAAGAGACCCAGTACTTC. Protein sequence: CASSLLRGGQETQYF.

The chain carries TRBV5-6 and TRBJ2-5, with a possible D match to TRBD2 (6 bases). The ends were cut back, 4 bases at V and 5 bases at J, with 18 bases in the middle. From germline, CDR1 is SGHDT and CDR2 YYEEEE. The CDR3 extends over 15 amino acids. The CDR3 protein is CASSTPLATRETQYF. The CDR3 region has the DNA TGTGCCAGCAGCACCCCCCTAGCGACGAGGGAGACCCAGTACTTC.

The chain couples TRBV5-6 to TRBJ2-1; 8 nucleotides match TRBD2. This CDR3 spans 17 amino acids. The V and J ends lost 1 base and 0 bases, in that order; junction bases with no gene match: 6. The germline gives CDR1 SGHDT, CDR2 YYEEEE. This CDR3 is CASSLRRGGSSYNEQFF. In nucleotides, the CDR3 is TGTGCCAGCAGCTTGAGACGCGGGGGGAGCTCCTACAATGAGCAGTTCTTC.

The J gene is TRBJ1-2, the V gene TRBV6-2 or TRBV6-3; D ambiguous. Germline V gene sequence: CDR1 MNHEY, CDR2 SVGEGT. This CDR3 is built from 16 residues. V lost 2 bases and J lost 3, with 16 bases in between. This chain's CDR3 is CASSYQRERFDYGYTF. DNA for the CDR3: TGTGCCAGCAGTTACCAGCGAGAGAGGTTTGACTATGGCTACACCTTC.

V usage is TRBV7-2 and J usage is TRBJ1-1, with 9 bases matching TRBD1. In germline, CDR1 is SGHTA, CDR2 FQGNSA. The V and J ends lost 5 bases and 4 bases, in that order; junction bases with no gene match: 8. This CDR3 is 15 amino acids long. This CDR3 reads CASSPNTGGITEAFF. Here the CDR3 DNA reads TGTGCCAGCAGCCCGAATACAGGGGGCATCACTGAAGCTTTCTTT.

Regarding this clonotype: A single base separates this from a much larger clone, so it may be a read error. J is TRBJ1-3 and V is TRBV7-2; TRBD1 is a possible D gene (5 bases). In germline, CDR1 is SGHTA, CDR2 FQGNSA. V was clipped by 5 bases and J by 2 bases, with 13 bases between them. The length of the CDR3 is 15 residues. The CDR3 spells CASSPDTGPGNTIYF. The CDR3 DNA reads TGTGCCAGCAGCCCGGACACGGGACCTGGAAACACCATATATTTT.

The J gene is TRBJ1-6, the V gene TRBV6-5; D not resolved. The CDR3 length is 15 residues. V lost 5 bases and J 5 bases, leaving 13 bases between the germline ends. The V gene's germline CDR1 is MNHEY and CDR2 SVGAGI. The CDR3 here is CASSTDDVHNSPLHF. The CDR3 DNA reads as TGTGCCAGCAGTACTGACGACGTACATAATTCACCCCTCCACTTT.

This clonotype appeared a few times. The chain uses TRBV2 and TRBJ1-1; TRBD1 aligns across 7 bases. The germline V gene has CDR1 SNHLY and CDR2 FYNNEI. Trimming at V came to 4 bases and at J to 4 bases, leaving 9 bases not matched to a gene. This CDR3 is 15 amino acids long. For the CDR3, the DNA is TGTGCCAGCAGTGGACAGGGTTTCGGGGTCACTGAAGCTTTCTTT. It specifies CASSGQGFGVTEAFF. Together with reference TRBV2 and TRBJ1-1, the CDR3 gives the full variable domain: EPEVTQTPSHQVTQMGQEVILRCVPISNHLYFYWYRQILGQKVEFLVSFYNNEISEKSEIFDDQFSVERPDGSNFTLKIRSTKLEDSAMYFCASSGQGFGVTEAFFGQGTRLTVV.

The gene calls are TRBV5-1 and TRBJ2-7, with 7 bases aligning to TRBD1. Germline V CDR1 and CDR2: SGHRS, YFSETQ. V gave up 4 bases and J gave up 6 bases; unmatched junction bases: 7. There are 13 residues in the CDR3. The CDR3 loop reads CASSLTTGVEQYF. The DNA for the CDR3 is TGCGCCAGCAGCCTTACCACAGGGGTCGAGCAGTACTTC. Full variable domain (missing parts from reference TRBV5-1 and TRBJ2-7): KAGVTQTPRYLIKTRGQQVTLSCSPISGHRSVSWYQQTPGQGLQFLFEYFSETQRNKGNFPGRFSGRQFSNSRSEMNVSTLELGDSALYLCASSLTTGVEQYFGPGTRLTVT.

With respect to this clonotype: It is likely a read error, because the conserved phenylalanine at the end of the CDR3 is missing. The DNA is left out, because the CDR3 cannot be placed on it with certainty; the CDR3 is given as TCRdb lists it. The chain recombines TRBV29-1 with TRBJ2-6; the table's D call, TRBD2, was not checked against the DNA. The V gene's germline CDR1 is SQVTM and CDR2 ANQGSEA. The CDR3 is 15 amino acids long, termini counted. The CDR3 loop reads CSVDGGTQGATVPTI.

The CDR3 sequence: CASSLQTGAYEQYF. The CDR3 bases are TGTGCCAGCAGCTTGCAGACAGGGGCCTACGAGCAGTACTTC. The genes are TRBV7-6 and TRBJ2-7; 8 bases are a match to TRBD1. Per the germline V gene, CDR1 is SGHVS and CDR2 is FNYEAQ. The trim removed 3 bases at V and 2 bases at J, leaving 3 bases unmatched. The CDR3 length is 14 residues.

This clonotype turned up a few times. The rearrangement uses TRBV28 and TRBJ1-6; possible D gene TRBD1, 5 bases. V was shortened by 5 bases and J by 6 bases, with 17 bases between the two germline ends. The germline gives CDR1 MDHEN, CDR2 SYDVKM. This CDR3 has 16 residues. CDR3 sequence (DNA): TGTGCCAGCAGTCCCCCTGGCGGGGCTGGTAATTCACCCCTCCACTTT. It codes for CASSPPGGAGNSPLHF.

This clonotype has a handful of counts. The chain carries TRBV5-6 and TRBJ2-2; no firm D call. The CDR3 covers 13 residues. Trimming pared 4 bases from V and 7 bases from J, leaving 11 bases between. Germline V lookup: CDR1 SGHDT, CDR2 YYEEEE. The CDR3: CASSLQVGGELFF. As DNA, the CDR3 is TGTGCCAGCAGCCTCCAGGTTGGCGGGGAGCTGTTTTTT.

This clonotype was seen at least ten times. V gene TRBV28 combines with J gene TRBJ1-1; no clear D gene. V lost 2 bases and J 4 bases, leaving 5 bases between the germline ends. This CDR3 comprises 12 residues. Germline values: CDR1 MDHEN, CDR2 SYDVKM. Here the CDR3 reads CASSLISTEAFF. CDR3 DNA: TGTGCCAGCAGTTTAATTTCCACTGAAGCTTTCTTT. Full variable domain (rest looked up from reference TRBV28 and TRBJ1-1): DVKVTQSSRYLVKRTGEKVFLECVQDMDHENMFWYRQDPGLGLRLIYFSYDVKMKEKGDIPEGYSVSREKKERFSLILESASTNQTSMYLCASSLISTEAFFGQGTRLTVV.

This clonotype was recorded only once. The chain has TRBV9 and TRBJ2-7; D may correspond to TRBD1 or TRBD2 (5 bases each). The germline V gene encodes CDR1 SGDLS and CDR2 YYNGEE. Trimming stripped 4 bases from V and 0 bases from J, with 17 bases between. The CDR3 extends over 16 amino acids. The CDR3 spells CASSPRGPSASYEQYF. The CDR3 nucleotides are TGTGCCAGCAGCCCCCGGGGCCCGAGTGCCTCCTACGAGCAGTACTTC.

This clonotype was seen repeatedly, ten times or more. The chain recombines TRBV6-2 or TRBV6-3 with TRBJ1-5; possibly TRBD1 for D (5 bases). The CDR3 runs 16 residues. Germline V gives CDR1 MNHEY, CDR2 SVGEGT. The V and J ends lost 6 bases and 0 bases respectively, with 15 bases between them. The CDR3 nucleotides are TGTGCCAGCAGGACCCACGGGACCGTTAGCAATCAGCCCCAGCATTTT. This sequence encodes CASRTHGTVSNQPQHF.